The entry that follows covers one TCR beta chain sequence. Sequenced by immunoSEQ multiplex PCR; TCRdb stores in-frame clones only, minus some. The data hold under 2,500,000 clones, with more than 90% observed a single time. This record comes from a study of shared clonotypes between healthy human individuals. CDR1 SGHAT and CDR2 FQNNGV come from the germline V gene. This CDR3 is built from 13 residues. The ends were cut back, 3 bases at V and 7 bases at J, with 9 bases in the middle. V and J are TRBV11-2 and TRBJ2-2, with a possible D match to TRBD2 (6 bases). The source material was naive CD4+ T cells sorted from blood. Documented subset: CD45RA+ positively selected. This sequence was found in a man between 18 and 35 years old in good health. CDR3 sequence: CASSFNGGGELFF. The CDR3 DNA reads TGTGCCAGCAGCTTTAACGGGGGCGGGGAGCTGTTTTTT.